The 29 T cell receptor beta chains below all came from one sample that was sequenced in a study of T cells in localized non-small cell lung cancer. Only in-frame clones appear in the TCRdb table, and some are missing; sequencing was by immunoSEQ multiplex PCR. The sample has over 40,000 clones; roughly 86% are singletons. This specimen was peripheral blood, taken before any cancer treatment. These receptors all come from a female donor at least 60 years old with stage I squamous cell lung carcinoma.

V gene TRBV9 combines with J gene TRBJ2-3; D remains ambiguous. Germline loops: CDR1 SGDLS, CDR2 YYNGEE. This CDR3 is built from 15 residues. The ends were cut back, 2 bases at V and 3 bases at J, with 13 bases in the middle. The CDR3 region is CASSVRTKGTDTQYF. The CDR3 DNA reads as TGTGCCAGCAGCGTGAGGACGAAAGGGACAGATACGCAGTATTTT.

The V call is TRBV9, the J call TRBJ2-1, with TRBD2 identical over 12 bases. This CDR3 is 18 amino acids long. V gave up 4 bases and J gave up 8 bases; unmatched junction bases: 16. Germline V gene data show CDR1 as SGDLS and CDR2 as YYNGEE. The CDR3 sequence is CASSPPTSGRGVVDEQFF. For the CDR3, the DNA is TGTGCCAGCAGCCCTCCGACTAGCGGGAGAGGGGTGGTGGATGAGCAGTTCTTC.

This chain connects TRBV4-1 to TRBJ2-7; TRBD2 matches 10 bases. Germline CDR1 reads MGHRA; CDR2 reads YSYEKL. This CDR3 region has 17 residues. The trim removed 0 bases at V and 3 bases at J, leaving 8 bases unmatched. Here the CDR3 reads CASSQDPSGSMYYEQYF. CDR3 nucleotide sequence: TGCGCCAGCAGCCAAGATCCTAGCGGGAGTATGTACTACGAGCAGTACTTC.

This clone is labeled medium-sized. The chain joins TRBV7-3 to TRBJ2-3; 12 positions match TRBD2. Germline CDR1 SGHTA, CDR2 FQGTGA. The CDR3 contains 16 residues. V shed 5 bases and J 1 base; nucleotides not matched to a gene: 4. This CDR3 reads CASSVWTSGGTDTQYF. The CDR3 nucleotides are TGTGCCAGCAGCGTATGGACTAGCGGGGGCACAGATACGCAGTATTTT.

The J gene is TRBJ2-6, the V gene TRBV12-5, with TRBD2 matching 9 bases. V lost 0 bases, J lost 4 bases, and 7 bases stayed unmatched. Germline loops: CDR1 LGHNT, CDR2 FRNRAP. This CDR3 spans 18 amino acids. The CDR3 sequence is CASGLVGREGPGANVLTF. CDR3 in DNA: TGTGCTAGTGGTTTGGTAGGGCGGGAGGGCCCCGGGGCCAACGTCCTGACTTTC. The entire variable domain, with the rest obtained from reference TRBV12-5 and TRBJ2-6, is as follows: DARVTQTPRHKVTEMGQEVTMRCQPILGHNTVFWYRQTMMQGLELLAYFRNRAPLDDSGMPKDRFSAEMPDATLATLKIQPSEPRDSAVYFCASGLVGREGPGANVLTFGAGSRLTVL.

The chain employs TRBV19 and TRBJ2-2; 9 nucleotides agree with TRBD2. The trim removed 9 bases at V and 1 base at J, leaving 3 bases unmatched. The germline V gene has CDR1 LNHDA and CDR2 SQIVND (reference sequence). The CDR3 is made up of 14 amino acids. CDR3: CASQTSGNTGELFF. DNA of the CDR3: TGTGCCAGCCAGACTAGCGGGAACACCGGGGAGCTGTTTTTT.

In this sample, this clone turned up once. The chain combines TRBV25-1 with TRBJ1-6; D ambiguous. CDR1 and CDR2 (germline): MGHDK, SYGVNS. The ends were cut back, 6 bases at V and 0 bases at J, with 9 bases in the middle. This CDR3 comprises 15 residues. This chain's CDR3 is CASRAHGSYNSPLHF. In DNA, the CDR3 is TGTGCCAGCAGAGCGCACGGCTCCTATAATTCACCCCTCCACTTT.

This rearrangement joins TRBV11-3 to TRBJ2-1, with 12 bases lining up with TRBD1. The germline CDR1 and CDR2 sequences are SGHNT and YENEEA. The CDR3 consists of 17 residues. V lost 3 bases to trimming and J lost 9 bases; unmatched junction nucleotides: 12. CDR3 sequence (DNA): TGTGCCAGCAGCTTGTCCCGGGACAGGGGGCGTGGAGCTGAGCAGTTCTTC. Protein product: CASSLSRDRGRGAEQFF.

This chain connects TRBV19 to TRBJ1-5, with D hard to call. Germline CDR1 LNHDA, CDR2 SQIVND (reference sequence). This CDR3 is 15 amino acids long. Trimming left V 8 bases short and J 0 bases short, with 14 bases between. CDR3 protein: CASPRPGVSNQPQHF. The CDR3 DNA sequence: TGTGCCAGTCCCCGACCCGGGGTTAGCAATCAGCCCCAGCATTTT. The complete variable domain, with remaining parts taken from reference TRBV19 and TRBJ1-5, reads DGGITQSPKYLFRKEGQNVTLSCEQNLNHDAMYWYRQDPGQGLRLIYYSQIVNDFQKGDIAEGYSVSREKKESFPLTVTSAQKNPTAFYLCASPRPGVSNQPQHFGDGTRLSIL.

The rearrangement uses TRBV5-1 and TRBJ1-1, with 7 bases fitting TRBD1. Per the germline V gene, CDR1 is SGHRS and CDR2 is YFSETQ. CDR3 length: 15 amino acids. The V segment lost 4 bases and the J segment 5 bases; nucleotides outside the gene matches: 11. Here the CDR3 DNA reads TGCGCCAGCAGCCCCCGACAGGGAGGAGGAACTGAAGCTTTCTTT. It codes for CASSPRQGGGTEAFF.

The rearrangement uses TRBV27 and TRBJ2-3; TRBD2 matches 12 bases. Trimming cost V 8 bases and J 6 bases; bases outside gene matches: 12. This CDR3 region has 16 residues. Germline CDR1 MNHEY, CDR2 SMNVEV (reference sequence). The CDR3 spells CASRHELAGGGDTQYF. The CDR3 nucleotides are TGTGCCAGCCGCCACGAACTAGCGGGAGGTGGGGATACGCAGTATTTT.

The chain has TRBV9 and TRBJ2-2; 12 positions agree with TRBD2. The CDR3 runs 16 residues. J lost 5 bases, V lost 2 bases, and 4 bases had no gene match. CDR1 and CDR2 from the germline V gene are SGDLS and YYNGEE. The CDR3 DNA sequence: TGTGCCAGCAGCGTGGGACTAGCGGGTCGTACCGGGGAGCTGTTTTTT. Residues: CASSVGLAGRTGELFF.

The chain employs TRBV9 and TRBJ2-2; TRBD2 matches 10 bases. The germline gives CDR1 SGDLS, CDR2 YYNGEE. The CDR3 is 15 amino acids. V lost 0 bases and J lost 6; bases outside the gene matches: 2. The CDR3 DNA follows: TGTGCCAGCAGCGTAGGGGGACTAGCGTCCGGGGAGCTGTTTTTT. It encodes CASSVGGLASGELFF.

This chain uses TRBV28 with TRBJ2-7; D gene uncertain. Germline lookup yields CDR1 MDHEN and CDR2 SYDVKM. The germline V and J ends were trimmed by 7 bases and 2 bases, with 9 bases remaining between them. This CDR3 spans 12 amino acids. The CDR3 nucleotides are TGTGCCAGCACGAGGCAGACCTACGAGCAGTACTTC. Residues: CASTRQTYEQYF. Using reference TRBV28 and TRBJ2-7 for the parts outside the CDR3, the full variable domain is DVKVTQSSRYLVKRTGEKVFLECVQDMDHENMFWYRQDPGLGLRLIYFSYDVKMKEKGDIPEGYSVSREKKERFSLILESASTNQTSMYLCASTRQTYEQYFGPGTRLTVT.

This chain uses TRBV6-5 with TRBJ1-1, with D possibly TRBD1 on 6 matching bases. Per the germline V gene, CDR1 is MNHEY and CDR2 is SVGAGI. With 6 bases removed from V and 6 bases from J, the gap between germline ends came to 14 bases. CDR3 length: 13 amino acids. CDR3 in DNA: TGTGCCAGCAGCCCCCCTACAGGGCCTGAAGCTTTCTTT. This encodes CASSPPTGPEAFF.

V is TRBV9 and J is TRBJ2-1; 7 bases agree with TRBD2. Germline CDR1 is SGDLS and CDR2 is YYNGEE. J lost 10 bases, V lost 4 bases, and 11 bases had no gene match. This CDR3 spans 14 amino acids. This chain's CDR3 is CASSPQRGRGEQFF. In DNA form, the CDR3 reads TGTGCCAGCAGCCCCCAGCGGGGACGCGGGGAGCAGTTCTTC.

This clone was picked up one time. This chain uses TRBV7-8 with TRBJ2-2; 7 bases line up with TRBD2. The CDR3 contains 15 residues. Germline V gene sequence: CDR1 SGHVS, CDR2 FQNEAQ. Germline trimming cut 2 bases from V and 0 bases from J; bases unmatched to any gene: 0. The CDR3 reads CASSLSGANTGELFF. The CDR3 DNA reads as TGTGCCAGCAGCTTAAGCGGGGCGAACACCGGGGAGCTGTTTTTT.

This clone was picked up one time. This chain uses TRBV5-1 with TRBJ2-7; no definite D call. V lost 3 bases and J lost 3, with 13 bases in between. Germline V gene data show CDR1 as SGHRS and CDR2 as YFSETQ. This CDR3 spans 14 amino acids. The CDR3 sequence: CASSSPGPHYEQYF. In DNA form, the CDR3 reads TGCGCCAGCAGCTCGCCGGGCCCCCACTACGAGCAGTACTTC. The full variable domain, in which reference TRBV5-1 and TRBJ2-7 provide the parts outside the CDR3, is KAGVTQTPRYLIKTRGQQVTLSCSPISGHRSVSWYQQTPGQGLQFLFEYFSETQRNKGNFPGRFSGRQFSNSRSEMNVSTLELGDSALYLCASSSPGPHYEQYFGPGTRLTVT.

The chain carries TRBV6-6 and TRBJ2-7; possibly TRBD1 or TRBD2 for D (6 bases each). V lost 4 bases, J lost 6 bases, and 16 bases lay in between. Germline CDR1 MNHNY, CDR2 SVGAGI (reference sequence). This CDR3 has 14 amino acids. CDR3 sequence reads: CASSSSEGGSEQYF. DNA for the CDR3: TGTGCCAGCAGTTCGTCGGAGGGGGGCTCCGAGCAGTACTTC.

The chain combines TRBV7-9 with TRBJ2-3; unclear D gene. This CDR3 has 12 residues. CDR1 is SEHNR, CDR2 FQNEAQ, per germline (reference sequence). V lost 3 bases and J lost 2, with 3 bases in between. CDR3 in amino acids: CASSFSTDTQYF. The CDR3 coding sequence is TGTGCCAGCAGCTTCTCCACAGATACGCAGTATTTT.

The rearrangement uses TRBV7-2 and TRBJ2-7; possibly TRBD2 for D (7 bases). V lost 9 bases and J lost 4, with 19 bases in between. This CDR3 spans 14 amino acids. In germline, CDR1 is SGHTA, CDR2 FQGNSA. The chain's CDR3 is CASKRGGVAYEQYF. CDR3 DNA: TGTGCCAGTAAAAGGGGGGGAGTGGCGTACGAGCAGTACTTC.

V gene TRBV10-3 combines with J gene TRBJ2-3; TRBD2 agrees at 8 bases. V dropped 0 bases and J dropped 5; count of bases not matched to a gene: 4. Germline assignment: CDR1 ENHRY and CDR2 SYGVKD. The CDR3 sequence is 15 residues long. The CDR3 bases are TGTGCCATCAGTGAGTCGGGGCTAGCGGGAGATACGCAGTATTTT. Encoded protein: CAISESGLAGDTQYF.

The chain joins TRBV27 to TRBJ2-1; TRBD1 agrees at 7 bases. With V trimmed by 7 bases and J by 2 bases, 8 bases remained unmatched. CDR3 length: 15 residues. CDR1 is MNHEY and CDR2 is SMNVEV in the germline V gene (reference sequence). Here the CDR3 reads CASTKDRDAYNEQFF. For the CDR3, the DNA is TGTGCCAGCACCAAAGACAGGGATGCCTACAATGAGCAGTTCTTC.

This rearrangement joins TRBV19 to TRBJ2-5; TRBD2 might be the D (5 bases). V lost 9 bases and J 5 bases, leaving 25 bases between the germline ends. The CDR3 has 16 amino acids. In germline, CDR1 is LNHDA, CDR2 SQIVND (reference sequence). CDR3 sequence reads: CASSPPGRPEGETQYF. The DNA of the CDR3 is TGTGCCAGCTCTCCCCCCGGGCGCCCCGAGGGCGAGACCCAGTACTTC.

The chain couples TRBV11-3 to TRBJ2-5, with 11 bases aligning to TRBD1. The CDR3 totals 15 residues. The germline V gene encodes CDR1 SGHNT and CDR2 YENEEA. J lost 6 bases, V lost 5 bases, and 8 bases had no gene match. CDR3 in amino acids: CASSEGGQGVQTQYF. The CDR3 nucleotides read TGTGCCAGCAGCGAAGGGGGACAGGGGGTTCAGACCCAGTACTTC.

The chain carries TRBV7-2 and TRBJ2-3; D is perhaps TRBD2 (6 bases). V shed 0 bases and J shed 5 bases, with 12 bases lying between them. This CDR3 has 15 amino acids. CDR1 is SGHTA and CDR2 is FQGNSA in the germline V gene. The DNA for the CDR3 is TGTGCCAGCAGCTTAGCGGAGGGCGTAGGAGATACGCAGTATTTT. It translates to CASSLAEGVGDTQYF.

The chain recombines TRBV19 with TRBJ2-7, with D tentatively TRBD2 (6 bases). The CDR3 has 14 residues. Germline CDR1 reads LNHDA; CDR2 reads SQIVND (reference sequence). V was cut by 2 bases and J by 2 bases, with 10 bases left in between. The CDR3, as DNA: TGTGCCAGTAGTATAACGGGAGTAACCTACGAGCAGTACTTC. It is translated as CASSITGVTYEQYF.

The chain carries TRBV9 and TRBJ2-1; 9 nucleotides align to TRBD2. Trimming took 3 bases from V and 1 from J; bases not matched to a gene: 2. The CDR3 runs to 15 residues. CDR1 and CDR2 from the germline V gene are SGDLS and YYNGEE. CDR3 DNA sequence: TGTGCCAGCAGCGCTAGCGGGACGTCCTACAATGAGCAGTTCTTC. Protein: CASSASGTSYNEQFF.

This clone was counted between two and nine times. The V gene is TRBV6-5, the J gene TRBJ2-7, with D maybe TRBD2 (5 bases). This CDR3 comprises 15 residues. Germline V gene sequence: CDR1 MNHEY, CDR2 SVGAGI. The V end lost 0 bases, the J end lost 0 bases, and 9 bases lay between the germline ends. This chain's CDR3 is CASSYSLASSYEQYF. The DNA for the CDR3 is TGTGCCAGCAGTTACTCCTTAGCGAGCTCCTACGAGCAGTACTTC.